The TCR beta chain under discussion was sequenced for a study of cytomegalovirus exposure and HLA in healthy donors. Findings and caveats of the study: Excluded were some V segments that proved indistinguishable, including TRBV6-2 and TRBV6-3. Later genetic work tied a missense DCLRE1C variant to beta-chain V and J trimming. Most TCR beta V segments were productive about 90% or about 30% of the time in an earlier analysis.

The primer mix had 60 Vbeta and 13 Jbeta primers. TCRdb's table, derived via immunoSEQ multiplex PCR, lists solely in-frame clones and lacks some. The repertoire holds under 300,000 clones, with about 80% as singletons. In germline, CDR1 is MDHEN, CDR2 SYDVKM. With V trimmed by 2 bases and J by 1 base, 6 bases remained unmatched. The length of the CDR3 is 16 residues. Details on this clone: Its antigen is still unknown.

The sample consisted of PBMCs. The chain is built from TRBV28 and TRBJ2-7, with TRBD1 identical over 9 bases. This receptor was obtained from an older woman in good health and CMV-seropositive. The CDR3 reads CASSLLGQGTSYEQYF. The CDR3 DNA is TGTGCCAGCAGTTTACTGGGACAGGGAACTTCCTACGAGCAGTACTTC.